The T cell receptor beta chain described here comes from a study of identical twins. General study results and limits: Modelling approaches yielded underestimates of out-of-frame TCR alpha sharing between monozygotic twins.

This clonotype was counted a few times. Its cognate antigen is unknown. The germline CDR1 and CDR2 sequences are SGHRS and YFSETQ. The CDR3 sequence is 13 residues long. V lost 5 bases and J 8 bases, leaving 13 bases between the germline ends. Through template switching, a universal primer site was introduced, and the cDNA contained unique molecular identifiers. Using its own MiXCR run on the 5' RACE reads, TCRdb lists one record per CDR3 protein. The sample shows 500,000 to 700,000 distinct CDR3 sequences, about 7% of them seen only once. A further study also used this sample, focusing on yellow fever vaccine responses in identical twins.

The gene calls are TRBV5-1 and TRBJ1-4; perhaps TRBD1 as D (6 bases). The receptor was derived from a woman aged 18-29 years in good health. Sequencing was carried out using PBMCs. The CDR3 region has the DNA TGCGCCAGCAGGGTCAGGGGTGTCGAAAAACTGTTTTTT. Residues: CASRVRGVEKLFF.